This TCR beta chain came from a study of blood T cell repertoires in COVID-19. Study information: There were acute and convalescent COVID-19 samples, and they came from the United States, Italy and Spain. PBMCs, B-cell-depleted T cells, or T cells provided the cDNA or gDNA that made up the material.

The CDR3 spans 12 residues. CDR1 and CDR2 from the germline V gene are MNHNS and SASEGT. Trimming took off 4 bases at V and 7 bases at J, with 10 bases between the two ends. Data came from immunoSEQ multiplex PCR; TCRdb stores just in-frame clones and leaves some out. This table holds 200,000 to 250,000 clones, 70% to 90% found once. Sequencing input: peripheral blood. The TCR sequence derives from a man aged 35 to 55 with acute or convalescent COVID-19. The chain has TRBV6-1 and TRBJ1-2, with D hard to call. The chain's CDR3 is CASSVQASGYTF. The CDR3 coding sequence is TGTGCCAGCAGTGTCCAGGCCAGTGGCTACACCTTC.